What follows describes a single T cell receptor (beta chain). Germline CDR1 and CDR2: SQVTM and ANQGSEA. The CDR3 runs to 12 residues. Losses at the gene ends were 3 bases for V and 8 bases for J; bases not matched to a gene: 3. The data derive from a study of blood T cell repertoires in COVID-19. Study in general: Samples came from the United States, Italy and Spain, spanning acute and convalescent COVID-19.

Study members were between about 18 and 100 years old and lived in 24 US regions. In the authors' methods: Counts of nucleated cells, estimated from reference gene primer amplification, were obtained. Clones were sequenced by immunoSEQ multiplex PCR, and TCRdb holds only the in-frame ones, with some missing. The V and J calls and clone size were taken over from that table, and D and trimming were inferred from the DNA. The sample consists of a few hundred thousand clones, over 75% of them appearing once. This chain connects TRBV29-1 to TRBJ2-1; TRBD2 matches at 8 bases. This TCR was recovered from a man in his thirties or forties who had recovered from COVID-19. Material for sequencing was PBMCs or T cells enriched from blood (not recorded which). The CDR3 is CSVDTSGHEQFF. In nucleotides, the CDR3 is TGCAGCGTTGATACTAGCGGCCATGAGCAGTTCTTC.